This TCR beta chain was recorded in a study of T cells in Graves' hyperthyroidism and ophthalmopathy. Amplification yielded TCR beta CDR3 regions, with RNA transcripts as the source. First-round RT-PCR targeting the TCR CDR3 was performed with the HTBI primer set. TCRdb fed the multiplex PCR reads into MiXCR, producing one record per CDR3 protein. The table lists around 250,000 distinct CDR3 sequences, around 24% of them singletons, with around 40% in the top ten. Sequencing was done on a sample of blood. The sequence derives from a woman between 40 and 50 years old with Graves' ophthalmopathy.

CDR3 amino acids: CASRNAGYTEAFF. In DNA form, the CDR3 reads TGTGCCAGCAGAAATGCTGGGTACACTGAAGCTTTCTTT. The J gene is TRBJ1-1, the V gene TRBV6-2 or TRBV6-3; D remains unclear. V lost 6 bases, J lost 3 bases, and 11 bases lay in between. CDR3 size: 13 residues. Germline V gene sequence: CDR1 MNHEY, CDR2 SVGEGT.